This TCR beta chain was captured in a study of cytomegalovirus exposure and HLA in healthy donors. Overall study findings and caveats: In a later analysis, TCR association rates varied by HLA locus: DRB1 most, HLA-C fewest. Researchers left out some V segments, among them TRBV6-2 and TRBV6-3, as indistinguishable. A later analysis appeared to link common viral pathogens to several of the most significant clusters.

With 60 Vbeta and 13 Jbeta primers, the PCR was carried out. Clones were read by immunoSEQ multiplex PCR, and TCRdb kept only the in-frame ones, dropping some. Among 150,000 or so clones, around 82% were seen once, and the ten largest hold 0.38%. The germline CDR1 and CDR2 sequences are LNHDA and SQIVND (reference sequence). There are 13 residues in the CDR3. V lost 5 bases, J lost 9 bases, and 6 bases stayed unmatched. About this clone itself: The antigen remains unidentified.

The TCR comes from a boy between 2 and 10 years old in good health and CMV-seronegative. Material: PBMCs. The V gene is TRBV19, the J gene TRBJ2-1; 8 nucleotides agree with TRBD1. In DNA form, the CDR3 reads TGTGCCAGTAGTGGGCAGGGGGCTGGTGAGCAGTTCTTC. It encodes CASSGQGAGEQFF.